This T cell receptor beta chain was obtained from a study of T cells after yellow fever vaccination (dated by TCRdb to about 2019). Looking at the study overall: The SMART-Seq v4 Ultra Low Input RNA kit was used to prepare libraries from fractions with low cell numbers. To follow T-cell clones before and after primary and booster YFV17D yellow fever vaccination, bulk TCR alpha and beta repertoires were sequenced over time. Two healthy male donors made up the cohort, one aged 18 to 30 years and the other aged 30 to 39 years. Blood samples were taken at several timepoints before and after primary and secondary immunization, and bulk PBMC replicates and cell subsets were isolated.

About this clonotype: The antigen this receptor binds is unknown. No base quality values were provided; no much bigger clone lies one nucleotide off.

TCR cDNA was synthesized by 5'RACE template switching, which introduced a universal primer site and unique molecular identifiers. Priming of cDNA synthesis was performed from both the TCR alpha and TCR beta constant segments. Two PCR steps were used to amplify libraries, with sample barcodes and sequencing adapters being added in the second step. Libraries were sequenced on Illumina HiSeq 2500 (2x100 bp) or NovaSeq (2x150 bp). The original methods were these. MIGEC handled demultiplexing of reads and collapsing into UMI consensus sequences, while MiXCR performed V(D)J alignment. Vaccine-responding clonotypes were defined with edgeR using replicate PBMC samples, requiring FDR below 0.01 and a log2 fold change above 5 up to day 15. Bulk clonotypes were assigned CD4 or CD8 identity according to which sequenced CD4 or CD8 repertoire held them at higher abundance. Starting from the raw public reads, TCRdb applied fastp trimming at Q25, assembled clones with MiXCR and retained in-frame beta chains. Identical CDR3 protein sequences are pooled into one entry, listed with their most common genes and DNA. The V and J calls and clone size are TCRdb's, not the authors'. Present in this sample are about 340,000 distinct CDR3 sequences, 8.7% of which were seen just once. The ten most abundant clones make up roughly 17% of the sample.

CDR3 length: 15 amino acids, cysteine to phenylalanine. Only CDR3 DNA is held: 45 bases, read in frame from base 1. From the germline V gene (reference sequence), CDR1 is DFQATT and CDR2 is SNEGSKA. Relative to germline, V is 6 bases shorter and J is 0 bases shorter, with 15 bases between their ends. Sample treatment or condition, as interpreted from the label and publication: live attenuated yellow fever vaccine strain. Two biological replicates of bulk PBMCs were collected at each blood-draw timepoint. PBMCs were isolated from peripheral blood using a standard Ficoll-Paque protocol. TriZol was used to extract RNA from bulk PBMCs, from CD4 and CD8 fractions, and from dextramer-positive and dextramer-negative fractions. Overall results and qualifications from the work: Computational filtering was needed because FACS-sorted repertoires could contain abundant contaminating clonotypes from the bulk population. Compared with the primary T-cell response, the secondary T-cell response was faster but weaker, reaching its peak on day 5 rather than on day 15. After the booster, most clones that had expanded after primary vaccination were detected again (around 96% of CD4 and around nine tenths of CD8), suggesting broad maintenance of memory. A small fraction of clonotypes appeared in both the CD4 and CD8 compartments, likely as a result of convergent recombination. Because the study included only a couple of donors, the extent to which the findings can be generalized is limited.

The receptor comes from a man aged 18 to 29 who received the YFV17D yellow fever vaccine. The sample in question was PBMCs, obtained on the day of the first yellow fever vaccination. The chain was built from TRBV20-1 and TRBJ2-1; a tentative D match to TRBD2 spans 7 bases. The CDR3 corresponds to CSAPKGGDSYNEQFF. The DNA sequence follows: TGCAGTGCCCCCAAGGGGGGGGACTCCTACAATGAGCAGTTCTTC.